The clone carrying this TCR beta chain was detected only once. Its antigen is as yet unknown. The PCR used 60 Vbeta and 13 Jbeta primers. TCRdb keeps only in-frame clones here, not all; method: immunoSEQ multiplex PCR. The table shows some 120,000 clones, with roughly 79% occurring only once. This entry belongs to a study of cytomegalovirus exposure and HLA in healthy donors. Study outcomes and limitations: For most TCR sequences rarity was the rule, although some public TCRs occurred in many donors.

V shed 2 bases, J shed 7 bases, and the junction held 7 bases outside the gene matches. CDR1 and CDR2 (germline): SGHTA, FQGTGA. The CDR3 contains 15 residues. What was sequenced was PBMCs. The TCR comes from a woman between 40 and 50 years old in good health and CMV-seronegative. The rearrangement links TRBV7-3 to TRBJ2-1, with 8 positions matching TRBD2. CDR3 DNA: TGTGCCAGCAGCTTAGCCGGGAGGGCCGCTAATGAGCAGTTCTTC. Translated, it gives CASSLAGRAANEQFF. Together with reference TRBV7-3 and TRBJ2-1, the CDR3 gives the full variable domain: GAGVSQTPSNKVTEKGKYVELRCDPISGHTALYWYRQSLGQGPEFLIYFQGTGAADDSGLPNDRFFAVRPEGSVSTLKIQRTERGDSAVYLCASSLAGRAANEQFFGPGTRLTVL.